This record concerns one T cell receptor beta chain sequence. The sample comes from a study of blood T cell repertoires in COVID-19. The wider study: The samples span acute and convalescent COVID-19 from the United States, Italy and Spain.

In the original processing: Researchers report that nucleated cell counts were estimated from reference gene primer amplification. Clones were read by immunoSEQ multiplex PCR, and TCRdb kept only the in-frame ones, dropping some. V, J and clone size are taken as reported in that table, and D and trimming were inferred from the DNA itself. The table records roughly 150,000 clones, around 85% of them present only once. CDR1 is LNHDA and CDR2 is SQIVND in the germline V gene (reference sequence). Trimming stripped 4 bases from V and 2 bases from J, with 18 bases between. CDR3 length: 17 amino acids. The sequence was collected from a human donor in a cohort sampled during active COVID-19. J is TRBJ1-5 and V is TRBV19; unclear D gene. Sequencing was performed on peripheral blood. The CDR3 reads CASSTNPRIVGNQPQHF. CDR3 coding DNA: TGTGCCAGTAGTACCAACCCCAGGATTGTGGGCAATCAGCCCCAGCATTTT.